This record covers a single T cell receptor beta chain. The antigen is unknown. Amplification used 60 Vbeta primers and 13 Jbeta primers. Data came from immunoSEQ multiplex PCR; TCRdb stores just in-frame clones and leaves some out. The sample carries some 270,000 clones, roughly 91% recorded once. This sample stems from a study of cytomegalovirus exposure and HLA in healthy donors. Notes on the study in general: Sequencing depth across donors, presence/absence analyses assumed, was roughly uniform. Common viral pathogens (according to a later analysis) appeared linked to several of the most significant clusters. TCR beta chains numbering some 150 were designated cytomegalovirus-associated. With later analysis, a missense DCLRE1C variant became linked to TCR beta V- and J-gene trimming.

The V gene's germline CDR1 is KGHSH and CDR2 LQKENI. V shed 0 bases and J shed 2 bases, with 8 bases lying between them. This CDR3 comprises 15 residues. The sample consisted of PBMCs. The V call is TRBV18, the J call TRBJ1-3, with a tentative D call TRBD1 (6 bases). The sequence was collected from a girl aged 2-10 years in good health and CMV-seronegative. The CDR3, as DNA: TGTGCCAGCTCACCACCGGGACAACCTGGAAACACCATATATTTT. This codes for CASSPPGQPGNTIYF.